The next 20 T cell receptor beta chains were all read from a single sample in a study of blood T cell repertoires in COVID-19. Assay used: immunoSEQ multiplex PCR; TCRdb lists only in-frame clones, some missing. The repertoire consists of tens of thousands of clones, with approximately 91% occurring once and the leading ten covering less than 2%. Specimen: peripheral blood. Every receptor here comes from a human donor in a cohort sampled during active COVID-19.

The chain uses TRBV6-2 or TRBV6-3 and TRBJ1-1, with 8 nucleotides matching TRBD1. Germline V gene lookup returns CDR1 MNHEY and CDR2 SVGEGT. V shed 5 bases and J 4 bases; nucleotides not matched to a gene: 6. This CDR3 has 14 residues. The CDR3 protein is CASSTRDRSTEAFF. The CDR3 nucleotides read TGTGCCAGCAGTACCCGGGACAGGAGCACTGAAGCTTTCTTT.

The chain couples TRBV27 to TRBJ1-1; 10 positions agree with TRBD1. Germline V gene sequence: CDR1 MNHEY, CDR2 SMNVEV (reference sequence). Losses at the gene ends were 7 bases for V and 0 bases for J; bases not matched to a gene: 11. The CDR3 extends over 17 amino acids. The CDR3 coding sequence is TGTGCCAGCACCAACCGGGACAGGGGTCGGATGAACACTGAAGCTTTCTTT. This sequence encodes CASTNRDRGRMNTEAFF.

This sequence joins TRBV19 and TRBJ2-1; 7 nucleotides match TRBD2. This CDR3 is built from 17 residues. V dropped 5 bases and J dropped 9; count of bases not matched to a gene: 19. In germline, CDR1 is LNHDA, CDR2 SQIVND (reference sequence). The CDR3 sequence: CASSRWGGSPSGGEQFF. In DNA, the CDR3 is TGTGCCAGTAGTCGGTGGGGCGGGAGCCCGTCCGGTGGTGAGCAGTTCTTC.

The chain employs TRBV4-2 and TRBJ1-2, with a possible D match to TRBD1 (5 bases). The CDR3 runs 13 residues. Germline V lookup: CDR1 LGHNA, CDR2 YNFKEQ. Trimming took off 1 base at V and 4 bases at J, with 7 bases between the two ends. DNA for the CDR3: TGTGCCAGCAGCCAAGGACAGCTCTATGGCTACACCTTC. Amino acid sequence: CASSQGQLYGYTF.

In DNA, the CDR3 is TGCGCCAGCAACGTTATAGCGGGAGGGGGTAATGAGCAGTTCTTC. Protein: CASNVIAGGGNEQFF. This chain uses TRBV5-1 with TRBJ2-1; 11 bases agree with TRBD2. CDR3 length: 15 amino acids. J was trimmed by 7 bases and V by 6 bases; bases with no gene match: 9. CDR1 is SGHRS, CDR2 YFSETQ, per germline.

This clone was recorded only once. V gene TRBV6-5 combines with J gene TRBJ2-3; 9 bases map to TRBD1. The CDR3 runs 14 residues. The junction had 2 bases not matched to a gene; V was cut back by 6 bases and J by 1 base. Looked up from germline, CDR1 is MNHEY and CDR2 is SVGAGI. This CDR3 reads CASRTGGGTDTQYF. CDR3 DNA sequence: TGTGCCAGCAGAACAGGGGGCGGCACAGATACGCAGTATTTT.

The chain carries TRBV15 and TRBJ2-1; 10 positions match TRBD2. V dropped 0 bases and J dropped 7; count of bases not matched to a gene: 15. CDR1 and CDR2 (germline): LNHNV, YYDKDF (reference sequence). The CDR3 consists of 19 residues. The DNA for the CDR3 is TGTGCCACCAGCAGAGATTATCGTAGAAGCGGGAGGGCCAGTAATGAGCAGTTCTTC. It specifies CATSRDYRRSGRASNEQFF. The entire variable domain, with the rest obtained from reference TRBV15 and TRBJ2-1, is as follows: DAMVIQNPRYQVTQFGKPVTLSCSQTLNHNVMYWYQQKSSQAPKLLFHYYDKDFNNEADTPDNFQSRRPNTSFCFLDIRSPGLGDTAMYLCATSRDYRRSGRASNEQFFGPGTRLTVL.

J is TRBJ2-2 and V is TRBV18, with 7 bases identical to TRBD1. Germline V gene sequence: CDR1 KGHSH, CDR2 LQKENI. The CDR3 has 15 residues. Trimming at V came to 4 bases and at J to 7 bases, leaving 9 bases not matched to a gene. CDR3: CASSRGTEVNGELFF. CDR3 in DNA: TGTGCCAGCTCACGAGGGACAGAAGTGAACGGGGAGCTGTTTTTT.

The chain joins TRBV5-1 to TRBJ1-1, with D possibly being TRBD1 (5 bases). CDR1 is SGHRS, CDR2 YFSETQ, per germline. The V gene lost 4 bases and the J gene lost 3 bases, with 13 bases spanning the gap. CDR3 length: 14 residues. CDR3 coding DNA: TGCGCCAGCAGCATCAGGGTAAGGGACACTGAAGCTTTCTTT. The encoded protein is CASSIRVRDTEAFF.

The CDR3 region is CATSRAASPSTDTQYF. CDR3 DNA: TGTGCCACCAGCAGAGCAGCTAGCCCAAGCACAGATACGCAGTATTTT. V is TRBV15 and J is TRBJ2-3, with a weak D call TRBD2 (5 bases). CDR3 length: 16 amino acids. Germline CDR1 and CDR2: LNHNV and YYDKDF (reference sequence). Trimming pared 1 base from V and 0 bases from J, leaving 11 bases between.

The genes are TRBV7-6 and TRBJ1-1; D is perhaps TRBD1 (6 bases). The V end lost 5 bases, the J end lost 1 base, and 14 bases lay between the germline ends. Germline lookup yields CDR1 SGHVS and CDR2 FNYEAQ. This CDR3 is 15 amino acids long. CDR3 residues: CASSPPTGKNTEAFF. The CDR3 region has the DNA TGTGCCAGCAGCCCCCCTACAGGGAAGAACACTGAAGCTTTCTTT.

This clone was counted once. The chain combines TRBV4-1 with TRBJ2-2, with 9 bases matching TRBD1. V lost 1 base and J lost 4; bases outside the gene matches: 10. This CDR3 spans 18 amino acids. Germline V CDR1 and CDR2: MGHRA, YSYEKL. The CDR3 nucleotides read TGCGCCAGCAGCCAAGGATGGGGGGACAGGGTTGGCACCGGGGAGCTGTTTTTT. Translating it yields CASSQGWGDRVGTGELFF.

Only a few counts were recorded for this clone. This chain joins TRBV19 and TRBJ2-3; the D is unclear. V was shortened by 5 bases and J by 4 bases, with 10 bases between the two germline ends. This CDR3 spans 13 amino acids. Per germline, CDR1 LNHDA and CDR2 SQIVND (reference sequence). The CDR3 bases are TGTGCCAGTAGTGTTGGCGGCGCAGATACGCAGTATTTT. It yields the protein CASSVGGADTQYF.

The CDR3: CASSSRVGYNEQFF. CDR3 in DNA: TGTGCCAGCAGTTCACGGGTCGGGTACAATGAGCAGTTCTTC. The chain has TRBV27 and TRBJ2-1; D gene unclear. The CDR3 length is 14 residues. Germline CDR1 MNHEY, CDR2 SMNVEV (reference sequence). V dropped 4 bases and J dropped 4 bases, with 11 bases sitting between them.

This clone was seen a handful of times. The V and J genes are TRBV5-4 and TRBJ1-6, with 12 bases matching TRBD1. With V trimmed by 0 bases and J by 10 bases, 2 bases remained unmatched. This CDR3 is built from 15 residues. The germline gives CDR1 SGHNT, CDR2 YYREEE (reference sequence). The CDR3 reads CASSLEGQGASPLHF. The CDR3 DNA reads TGTGCCAGCAGCTTGGAGGGACAGGGGGCATCACCCCTCCACTTT.

V gene TRBV11-3 combines with J gene TRBJ2-3; maybe TRBD2 (6 bases). This CDR3 is built from 15 residues. Per germline, CDR1 SGHNT and CDR2 YENEEA. V was clipped by 5 bases and J by 5 bases, with 17 bases between them. The CDR3 DNA reads as TGTGCCAGCAGCCCGGTGGGGGGTGCTGGAGATACGCAGTATTTT. As protein: CASSPVGGAGDTQYF.

V gene TRBV6-5 combines with J gene TRBJ2-7, with TRBD1 as a possible D gene (5 bases). V shed 0 bases and J shed 9 bases, with 18 bases lying between them. Germline loops: CDR1 MNHEY, CDR2 SVGAGI. The length of the CDR3 is 15 residues. This chain's CDR3 is CASSYSITGTTGQYF. The DNA for the CDR3 is TGTGCCAGCAGTTACTCGATTACAGGTACTACGGGGCAGTACTTC.

In this sample, this clone turned up a few times. This chain links TRBV7-3 with TRBJ1-1; D ambiguous. This CDR3 comprises 16 residues. The V and J ends lost 0 bases and 0 bases respectively, with 11 bases between them. Germline CDR1 and CDR2: SGHTA and FQGTGA. This CDR3 reads CASSLTGIGVNTEAFF. DNA for the CDR3: TGTGCCAGCAGCTTAACGGGAATCGGGGTGAACACTGAAGCTTTCTTT.

V usage is TRBV28 and J usage is TRBJ2-7; tentatively, D is TRBD1 (6 bases). Trimming removed 7 bases at V and 1 base at J, with 11 bases between. Per germline, CDR1 MDHEN and CDR2 SYDVKM. The CDR3 loop spans 13 amino acids. The CDR3 sequence: CASTSQGSYEQYF. Written as DNA, the CDR3 is TGTGCCAGCACCTCCCAGGGGTCCTACGAGCAGTACTTC.

This chain links TRBV18 with TRBJ2-2; 14 positions match TRBD2. The V and J ends lost 2 bases and 4 bases, in that order; junction bases with no gene match: 6. The length of the CDR3 is 18 residues. The germline V gene encodes CDR1 KGHSH and CDR2 LQKENI. The CDR3 region is CASSPLGLAGAPTGELFF. The CDR3 nucleotides read TGTGCCAGCTCACCATTGGGACTAGCGGGAGCCCCCACCGGGGAGCTGTTTTTT.